This TCR beta chain appears in the sequencing data of a study of cytomegalovirus exposure and HLA in healthy donors. Study results and limitations: HLA allele associations emerged for about 16,000 TCR beta sequences in a later analysis, at 0.05 false discovery rate. Later analysis identified a missense DCLRE1C variant that was linked to TCR beta V- and J-gene trimming. Earlier analysis yielded a pattern in which most TCR beta V segments were productive about 90% or about 30% of the time. As immune exposure information, only CMV serostatus was available.

Amplification used 60 Vbeta primers and 13 Jbeta primers. The repertoire was sequenced with immunoSEQ multiplex PCR; TCRdb's copy has only in-frame clones and lacks some. This repertoire comprises tens of thousands of clones; its ten largest clones make up 5.5% to 6.5%. The CDR3 is 15 amino acids. Germline V gene lookup returns CDR1 MGHRA and CDR2 YSYEKL. The trim removed 5 bases at V and 1 base at J, leaving 5 bases unmatched. A note on this clone: Its antigen remains unidentified.

This receptor was identified in a girl between 10 and 17 years old in good health and CMV-seropositive. The material sequenced was PBMCs. V and J are TRBV4-1 and TRBJ2-3; 8 bases agree with TRBD2. CDR3 protein: CASSAVAGRTDTQYF. In DNA form, the CDR3 reads TGCGCCAGCAGCGCAGTAGCGGGACGCACAGATACGCAGTATTTT.